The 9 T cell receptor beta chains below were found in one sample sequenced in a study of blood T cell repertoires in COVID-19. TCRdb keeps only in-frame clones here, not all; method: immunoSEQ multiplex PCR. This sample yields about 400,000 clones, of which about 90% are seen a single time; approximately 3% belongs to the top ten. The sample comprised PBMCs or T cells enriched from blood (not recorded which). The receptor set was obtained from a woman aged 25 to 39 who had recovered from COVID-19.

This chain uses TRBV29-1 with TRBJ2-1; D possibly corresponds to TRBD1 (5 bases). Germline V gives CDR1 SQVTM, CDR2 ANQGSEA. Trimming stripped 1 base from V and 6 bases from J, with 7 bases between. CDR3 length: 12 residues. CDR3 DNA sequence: TGCAGCGTTGAAGGAAGGGGCAATGAGCAGTTCTTC. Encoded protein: CSVEGRGNEQFF.

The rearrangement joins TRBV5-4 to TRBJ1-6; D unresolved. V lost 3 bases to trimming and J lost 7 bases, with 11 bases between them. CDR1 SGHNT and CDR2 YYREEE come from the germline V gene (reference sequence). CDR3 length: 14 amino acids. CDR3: CASSSRRPNSPLHF. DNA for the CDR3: TGTGCCAGCAGCTCACGCAGGCCCAATTCACCCCTCCACTTT.

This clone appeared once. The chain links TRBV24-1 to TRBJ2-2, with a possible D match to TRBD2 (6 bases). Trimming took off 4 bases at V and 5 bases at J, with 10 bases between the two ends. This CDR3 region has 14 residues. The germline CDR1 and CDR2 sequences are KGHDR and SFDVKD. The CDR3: CATSEPGGTGELFF. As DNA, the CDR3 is TGTGCCACCAGTGAACCCGGGGGAACCGGGGAGCTGTTTTTT.

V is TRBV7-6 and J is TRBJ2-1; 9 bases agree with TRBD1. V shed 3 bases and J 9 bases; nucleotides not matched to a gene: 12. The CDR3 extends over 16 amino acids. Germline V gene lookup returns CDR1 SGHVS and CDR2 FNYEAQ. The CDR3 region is CASSLGQGNVNGEQFF. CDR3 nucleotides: TGTGCCAGCAGCTTGGGACAGGGAAATGTAAACGGTGAGCAGTTCTTC. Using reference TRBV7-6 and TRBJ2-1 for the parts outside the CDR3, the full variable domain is GAGVSQSPRYKVTKRGQDVALRCDPISGHVSLYWYRQALGQGPEFLTYFNYEAQQDKSGLPNDRFSAERPEGSISTLTIQRTEQRDSAMYRCASSLGQGNVNGEQFFGPGTRLTVL.

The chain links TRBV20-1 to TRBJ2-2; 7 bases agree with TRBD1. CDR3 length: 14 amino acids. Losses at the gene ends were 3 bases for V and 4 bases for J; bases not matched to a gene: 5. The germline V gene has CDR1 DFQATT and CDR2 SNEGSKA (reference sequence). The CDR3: CSASEGAITGELFF. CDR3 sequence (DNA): TGCAGTGCTAGTGAGGGGGCGATCACCGGGGAGCTGTTTTTT.

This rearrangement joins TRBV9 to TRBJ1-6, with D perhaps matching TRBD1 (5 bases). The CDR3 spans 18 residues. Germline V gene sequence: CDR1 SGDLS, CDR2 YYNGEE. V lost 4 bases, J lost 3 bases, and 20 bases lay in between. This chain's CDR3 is CASSKATPTGLYNSPLHF. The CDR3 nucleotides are TGTGCCAGCAGCAAAGCTACTCCCACAGGTCTCTATAATTCACCCCTCCACTTT.

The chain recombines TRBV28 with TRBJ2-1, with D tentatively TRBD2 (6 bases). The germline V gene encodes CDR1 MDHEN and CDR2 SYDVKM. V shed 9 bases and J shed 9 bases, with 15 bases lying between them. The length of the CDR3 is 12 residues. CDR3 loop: CASQPRRAEQFF. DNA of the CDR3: TGTGCCAGTCAACCAAGGAGGGCTGAGCAGTTCTTC.

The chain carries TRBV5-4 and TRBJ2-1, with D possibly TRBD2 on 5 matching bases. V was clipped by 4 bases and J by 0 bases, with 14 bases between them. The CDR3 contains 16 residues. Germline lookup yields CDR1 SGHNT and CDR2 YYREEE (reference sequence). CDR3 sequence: CASSVDGSGSYNEQFF. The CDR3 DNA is TGTGCCAGCAGCGTGGATGGGAGCGGCTCCTACAATGAGCAGTTCTTC.

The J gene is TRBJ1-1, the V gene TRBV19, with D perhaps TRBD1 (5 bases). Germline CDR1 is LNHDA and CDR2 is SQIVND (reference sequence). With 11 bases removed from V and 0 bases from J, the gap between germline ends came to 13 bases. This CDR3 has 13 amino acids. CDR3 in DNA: TGTGCCTCCAGGGTAGGGTTGAACACTGAAGCTTTCTTT. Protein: CASRVGLNTEAFF.